What follows are 28 T cell receptor beta chains derived from one specimen sequenced in a study of T cell changes during pregnancy in multiple sclerosis. Produced via immunoSEQ multiplex PCR; TCRdb's table is partial and in-frame only. In the table there are fewer than 55,000 clones, 92% of which are singletons. Here the sequenced sample was peripheral blood, taken after pregnancy. The receptors stem from a female donor with multiple sclerosis, enrolled in a pregnancy study.

This chain links TRBV11-3 with TRBJ2-5, with 7 bases lining up with TRBD1. The CDR3 runs 13 residues. Per the germline V gene, CDR1 is SGHNT and CDR2 is YENEEA. Losses at the gene ends were 6 bases for V and 2 bases for J; bases not matched to a gene: 3. As DNA, the CDR3 is TGTGCCAGCAGTCGGGACAGTCAAGAGACCCAGTACTTC. It is translated as CASSRDSQETQYF.

This clone was detected a few times. The V gene is TRBV6-6, the J gene TRBJ2-7; D is perhaps TRBD2 (5 bases). Germline V gives CDR1 MNHNY, CDR2 SVGAGI (reference sequence). The CDR3 contains 14 residues. Trimming pared 6 bases from V and 8 bases from J, leaving 20 bases between. The CDR3 loop is CASSPRDLEGKQYF. CDR3 nucleotides: TGTGCCAGCAGCCCCCGGGATCTCGAAGGCAAGCAGTACTTC.

The rearrangement uses TRBV7-8 and TRBJ1-2; tentative D call: TRBD1 (6 bases). Trimming took 2 bases from V and 5 from J, leaving 15 bases between them. The length of the CDR3 is 15 residues. The V gene's germline CDR1 is SGHVS and CDR2 FQNEAQ. The CDR3 is CASSLSATGYYGYTF. The CDR3 DNA is TGTGCCAGCAGCTTATCCGCGACAGGATATTATGGCTACACCTTC.

The chain has TRBV6-5 and TRBJ1-2; D perhaps matches TRBD1 (5 bases). Germline-derived CDR1 and CDR2 are MNHEY and SVGAGI. Trimming pared 6 bases from V and 4 bases from J, leaving 18 bases between. The CDR3 has 15 amino acids. The CDR3 nucleotides read TGTGCCAGCAGAACCTGGGTGACAGCAGGCTATGGCTACACCTTC. Amino acid sequence: CASRTWVTAGYGYTF.

The rearrangement links TRBV11-2 to TRBJ2-7; D not resolved. This CDR3 is 13 amino acids long. Trimming pared 4 bases from V and 4 bases from J, leaving 11 bases between. Per germline, CDR1 SGHAT and CDR2 FQNNGV. The CDR3 sequence is CASSSNSGYEQYF. The CDR3, as DNA: TGTGCCAGCAGCTCTAATTCAGGATACGAGCAGTACTTC.

The chain joins TRBV4-3 to TRBJ2-1; TRBD1 matches at 7 bases. The CDR3 spans 15 residues. Trimming cost V 3 bases and J 4 bases; bases outside gene matches: 6. The germline V gene encodes CDR1 LGHNA and CDR2 YSLEER. This chain's CDR3 is CASSHLTGQYNEQFF. Written as DNA, the CDR3 is TGCGCCAGCAGCCACCTAACGGGACAGTACAATGAGCAGTTCTTC.

The J gene is TRBJ2-2, the V gene TRBV9; D might be TRBD2 (6 bases). From germline, CDR1 is SGDLS and CDR2 YYNGEE. The CDR3 runs 14 residues. V dropped 0 bases and J dropped 4 bases, with 7 bases sitting between them. CDR3 protein: CASSVEGGTGELFF. The CDR3, as DNA: TGTGCCAGCAGCGTAGAGGGAGGCACCGGGGAGCTGTTTTTT.

With respect to this clone: A junction boundary mismatches the germline segment, possibly from a read error. The chain combines TRBV4-3 with TRBJ2-5; 7 nucleotides line up with TRBD2. This CDR3 is built from 13 residues. In germline, CDR1 is LGHNA, CDR2 YSLEER. CDR3: CASSQFGGGPANF. The CDR3 nucleotides are TGCGCCAGCAGCCAATTTGGCGGGGGACCGGCGAACTTC.

The chain is built from TRBV2 and TRBJ2-3; D remains unclear. Between the trimmed V and J ends, which lost 5 bases and 3 bases, there was a span of 15 bases. The germline V gene encodes CDR1 SNHLY and CDR2 FYNNEI. The CDR3 consists of 15 residues. The CDR3 nucleotides read TGTGCCAGCAGTCTAGGAGAGTGGAGAACAGATACGCAGTATTTT. This gives the protein CASSLGEWRTDTQYF.

The rearrangement links TRBV5-1 to TRBJ2-5, with 12 nucleotides matching TRBD2. The CDR3 is 16 residues long. CDR1 SGHRS and CDR2 YFSETQ come from the germline V gene. The J segment lost 5 bases and the V segment lost 0 bases, leaving 5 bases of the junction unmatched. The CDR3 DNA reads as TGCGCCAGCAGCTTGGGGACTAGCGGGGTCATTGAGACCCAGTACTTC. Encoded protein: CASSLGTSGVIETQYF.

The chain combines TRBV9 with TRBJ2-5, with 12 positions matching TRBD2. The V gene's germline CDR1 is SGDLS and CDR2 YYNGEE. V was clipped by 4 bases and J by 4 bases; unmatched bases: 8. The CDR3 totals 16 residues. CDR3 nucleotide sequence: TGTGCCAGCAGCCCCCACCCGACTAGCGGGGGAGAGACCCAGTACTTC. This sequence encodes CASSPHPTSGGETQYF. Looking up the rest from reference TRBV9 and TRBJ2-5 gives the full variable domain: DSGVTQTPKHLITATGQRVTLRCSPRSGDLSVYWYQQSLDQGLQFLIQYYNGEERAKGNILERFSAQQFPDLHSELNLSSLELGDSALYFCASSPHPTSGGETQYFGPGTRLLVL.

The gene calls are TRBV6-5 and TRBJ1-2; TRBD1 is a possible D gene (6 bases). CDR1 is MNHEY, CDR2 SVGAGI, per germline. The CDR3 extends over 13 amino acids. The CDR3 bases are TGTGTCTCGGGAGGGGGAGGGGACTATGGCTACACCTTC. It yields the protein CVSGGGGDYGYTF.

The chain recombines TRBV6-6 with TRBJ1-1; 7 nucleotides agree with TRBD1. The length of the CDR3 is 15 residues. The germline CDR1 and CDR2 sequences are MNHNY and SVGAGI (reference sequence). The V segment lost 6 bases and the J segment 0 bases; nucleotides outside the gene matches: 7. The CDR3 bases are TGTGCCAGCAGAGAGGGACAGAGAATGAACACTGAAGCTTTCTTT. The encoded protein is CASREGQRMNTEAFF.

V gene TRBV7-2 combines with J gene TRBJ2-2; TRBD2 is a possible D gene (6 bases). This CDR3 has 14 amino acids. V was trimmed by 1 base and J by 7 bases, leaving 10 bases between them. Germline CDR1 and CDR2: SGHTA and FQGNSA. CDR3 region: CASSLGRADGELFF. CDR3 in DNA: TGTGCCAGCAGCTTAGGGAGGGCGGACGGGGAGCTGTTTTTT.

The V gene is TRBV4-3, the J gene TRBJ2-7; 8 nucleotides line up with TRBD2. V shed 1 base, J shed 3 bases, and the junction held 8 bases outside the gene matches. Germline lookup yields CDR1 LGHNA and CDR2 YSLEER. The CDR3 runs to 16 residues. CDR3 sequence: CASSQGGVAGNYEQYF. The CDR3 region has the DNA TGCGCCAGCAGCCAAGGGGGGGTAGCGGGGAACTACGAGCAGTACTTC.

The genes are TRBV6-5 and TRBJ2-7; D might be TRBD2 (5 bases). The CDR3 is 13 amino acids. The germline gives CDR1 MNHEY, CDR2 SVGAGI. Trimming took off 5 bases at V and 6 bases at J, with 14 bases between the two ends. The CDR3 protein is CASSPIGGSEQYF. CDR3 sequence (DNA): TGTGCCAGCAGTCCTATCGGAGGCAGCGAGCAGTACTTC.

There are a few counts of this clone. The chain employs TRBV6-4 and TRBJ2-2; 12 nucleotides agree with TRBD2. Unmatched junction bases numbered 4, after V lost 5 bases and J lost 6 bases. CDR1 and CDR2 (germline): MRHNA, SNTAGT. The CDR3 extends over 15 amino acids. The CDR3 bases are TGTGCCAGCAGTACTAGCGGGGGGTCCTCCGGGGAGCTGTTTTTT. Translating gives CASSTSGGSSGELFF.

DNA for the CDR3: TGTGCCAGCAGCGTAGGGGACAGAACTAATCAGCCCCAGCATTTT. Protein sequence: CASSVGDRTNQPQHF. The J gene is TRBJ1-5, the V gene TRBV9; 7 nucleotides align to TRBD1. Germline V gene lookup returns CDR1 SGDLS and CDR2 YYNGEE. V shed 0 bases, J shed 4 bases, and the junction held 4 bases outside the gene matches. There are 15 residues in the CDR3.

The genes are TRBV6-4 and TRBJ1-6; 8 positions match TRBD1. V was clipped by 6 bases and J by 7 bases; unmatched bases: 5. The CDR3 contains 14 residues. Germline CDR1 MRHNA, CDR2 SNTAGT. The CDR3 here is CASRETGENSPLHF. The CDR3 DNA reads TGTGCCAGCAGAGAGACAGGGGAAAATTCACCCCTCCACTTT.

The table lists this clone with a count of one. This sequence joins TRBV6-1 and TRBJ1-3; TRBD1 matches 10 bases. V lost 6 bases to trimming and J lost 4 bases; unmatched junction nucleotides: 6. CDR3 length equals 15 residues. Germline V lookup: CDR1 MNHNS, CDR2 SASEGT. The CDR3 region has the DNA TGTGCCAGCAGCGCGACAGGGGGCGCCGGAAACACCATATATTTT. Translating it yields CASSATGGAGNTIYF.

J is TRBJ1-4 and V is TRBV2; 9 bases are shared with TRBD1. This CDR3 is 16 amino acids long. Germline V lookup: CDR1 SNHLY, CDR2 FYNNEI. J gave up 7 bases and V 0 bases, and 6 bases lay outside the gene matches. The CDR3 DNA sequence: TGTGCCAGCAGTGAAGCGGGGGGACAGGGCGGTGAAAAACTGTTTTTT. This sequence encodes CASSEAGGQGGEKLFF.

This clone came up once. This chain's CDR3 is CASSRTGGANYGYTF. For the CDR3, the DNA is TGTGCCAGCTCACGAACAGGGGGCGCAAACTATGGCTACACCTTC. V is TRBV18 and J is TRBJ1-2; 9 bases align to TRBD1. The CDR3 contains 15 residues. Trimming took 4 bases from V and 2 from J; bases not matched to a gene: 5. The germline CDR1 and CDR2 sequences are KGHSH and LQKENI.

The rearrangement uses TRBV5-1 and TRBJ2-3, with 11 bases aligning to TRBD1. This CDR3 is built from 15 residues. Germline CDR1 and CDR2: SGHRS and YFSETQ. The ends lost 0 bases at V and 5 bases at J; junction bases unmatched: 2. For the CDR3, the DNA is TGCGCCAGCAGCTTGGCGGGGACAGGGGGAGATACGCAGTATTTT. Protein sequence: CASSLAGTGGDTQYF.

J is TRBJ1-2 and V is TRBV19; no reliable D call. V lost 10 bases to trimming and J lost 6 bases, with 21 bases between them. The length of the CDR3 is 14 residues. Germline V lookup: CDR1 LNHDA, CDR2 SQIVND (reference sequence). Here the CDR3 reads CATGEVRSRDGYTF. The CDR3 region has the DNA TGTGCCACCGGAGAGGTCAGAAGTCGAGATGGCTACACCTTC. Using reference TRBV19 and TRBJ1-2 for the parts outside the CDR3, the full variable domain is DGGITQSPKYLFRKEGQNVTLSCEQNLNHDAMYWYRQDPGQGLRLIYYSQIVNDFQKGDIAEGYSVSREKKESFPLTVTSAQKNPTAFYLCATGEVRSRDGYTFGSGTRLTVV.

This chain joins TRBV9 and TRBJ2-3; 12 bases are a match to TRBD1. The CDR3 is 17 residues long. Losses at the gene ends were 6 bases for V and 3 bases for J; bases not matched to a gene: 11. The V gene's germline CDR1 is SGDLS and CDR2 YYNGEE. Here the CDR3 DNA reads TGTGCCAGCAACCCTCCGGGACAGGGGGCGCTGACAGATACGCAGTATTTT. This sequence encodes CASNPPGQGALTDTQYF.

This clone was counted a single time. This chain uses TRBV2 with TRBJ1-5; weak D call: TRBD1 (5 bases). V was cut by 3 bases and J by 6 bases, with 6 bases left in between. The CDR3 extends over 12 amino acids. The germline V gene encodes CDR1 SNHLY and CDR2 FYNNEI. The CDR3 sequence is CASSEGGQPQHF. Written as DNA, the CDR3 is TGTGCCAGCAGTGAGGGGGGTCAGCCCCAGCATTTT.

The chain carries TRBV7-2 and TRBJ2-3, with 13 bases matching TRBD2. V trimming: 5 bases; J trimming: 3 bases; junction bases outside the gene matches: 5. The CDR3 runs to 16 residues. Germline V lookup: CDR1 SGHTA, CDR2 FQGNSA. The CDR3 DNA sequence: TGTGCCAGCAGCCTAACTAGCGGGGGGGTGACAGATACGCAGTATTTT. It is translated as CASSLTSGGVTDTQYF.

This CDR3 is CASSPRTGNYEQYF. Written as DNA, the CDR3 is TGCGCCAGCAGCCCCCGGACAGGGAACTACGAGCAGTACTTC. The chain carries TRBV4-1 and TRBJ2-7; 8 bases agree with TRBD1. V shed 4 bases and J 3 bases; nucleotides not matched to a gene: 5. There are 14 residues in the CDR3. CDR1 is MGHRA, CDR2 YSYEKL, per germline.